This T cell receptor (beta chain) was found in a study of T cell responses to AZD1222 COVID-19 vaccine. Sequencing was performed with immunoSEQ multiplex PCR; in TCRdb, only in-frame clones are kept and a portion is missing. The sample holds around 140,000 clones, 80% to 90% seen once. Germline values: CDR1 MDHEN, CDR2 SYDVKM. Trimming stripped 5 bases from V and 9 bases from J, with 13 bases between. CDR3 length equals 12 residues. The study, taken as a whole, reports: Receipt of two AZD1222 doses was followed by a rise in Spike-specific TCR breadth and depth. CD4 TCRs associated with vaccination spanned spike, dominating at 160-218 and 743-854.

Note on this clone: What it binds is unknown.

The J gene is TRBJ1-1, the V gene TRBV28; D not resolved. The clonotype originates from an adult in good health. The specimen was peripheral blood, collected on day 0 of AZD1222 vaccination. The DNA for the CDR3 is TGTGCCAGCAGTCTCCTGACACAACAAGCTTTCTTT. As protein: CASSLLTQQAFF. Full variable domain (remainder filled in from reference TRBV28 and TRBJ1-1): DVKVTQSSRYLVKRTGEKVFLECVQDMDHENMFWYRQDPGLGLRLIYFSYDVKMKEKGDIPEGYSVSREKKERFSLILESASTNQTSMYLCASSLLTQQAFFGQGTRLTVV.